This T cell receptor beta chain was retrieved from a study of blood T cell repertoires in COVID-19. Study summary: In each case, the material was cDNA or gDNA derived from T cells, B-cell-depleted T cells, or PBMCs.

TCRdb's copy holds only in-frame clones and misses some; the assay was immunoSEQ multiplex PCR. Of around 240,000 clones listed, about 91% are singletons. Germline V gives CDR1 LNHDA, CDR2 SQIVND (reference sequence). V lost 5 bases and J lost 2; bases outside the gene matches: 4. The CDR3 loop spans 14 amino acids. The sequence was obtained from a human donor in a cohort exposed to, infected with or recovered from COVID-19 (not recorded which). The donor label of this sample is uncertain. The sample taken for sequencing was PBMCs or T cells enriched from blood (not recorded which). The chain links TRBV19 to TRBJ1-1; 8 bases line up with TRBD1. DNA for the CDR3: TGTGCCAGTAGTTCGGACAGGGCTAACACTGAAGCTTTCTTT. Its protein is CASSSDRANTEAFF.